This paragraph reports one TCR beta chain. Its antigen specificity is not known. A much larger clone lies one base from this, so it may be a read error. RNA was extracted from bulk unsorted tissue and checked for quality with a NanoDrop ND-1000 and an Agilent 2100. Distant non-tumor tissue taken more than 3 cm from the tumor edge was used as the normal lung sample. Newly diagnosed lung cancer patients without prior chemotherapy who had been admitted for thoracic surgery in China between August and November 2014 were enrolled as donors. Patients with previous radiotherapy or chemotherapy, or with another concurrent cancer, were excluded from the study. Surgical tissue pieces of about 1-2.1 cm3 were preserved in RNAlater solution and stored at -80 °C until use. The receptor library was made with multiplex PCR. Sequencing was performed on an Illumina HiSeq 2500. TCRbeta libraries were built by three rounds of nested PCR using primers (Table S4), following protocols modified from ARM-PCR. Before sequencing, PCR products of 200-500 bp were cut from the gel and purified using the QIAquick gel extraction kit. The study's processing was this. Trimmomatic was used to clean the reads, FLASH was used to merge the reads into complete CDR3 sequences, and MiTCR was used to assign the reads to V(D)J germline segments. Clonal diversity was computed as the inverse Simpson's index with VDJtools. In-frame sequences lacking a premature stop codon were counted as productive reads. TCRdb reworked the public reads: Q25 trimming with fastp, MiXCR clone assembly, productive beta chains retained. Entries that share a CDR3 protein sequence are merged under the most common genes and DNA. The V and J calls come from TCRdb's annotation, not from the publication. This sample gives about 77,000 distinct CDR3 sequences in total; about 80% of them show up just once. The ten largest clones capture under 50% of the sample.

These data belong to a study of tumor and adjacent non-tumor tissue in lung cancer (dated by TCRdb to between 2017 and 2018). Regarding the study in general: Patients with adenocarcinoma (approximately 11), squamous cell carcinoma (2) and small cell lung cancer (1) were included in the cohort. Some 31 paired specimens, one tumor and one normal lung sample per patient, were profiled by TCRbeta CDR3 sequencing. Among the approximately 15 patients, ages ranged from roughly 30 to 85 years, about 10 were men and 5 were women, and disease was TNM stage I to III. Sequencing generated a total of 130,000,000 or so productive TCRbeta reads, averaging roughly 4.2 million reads per sample. Using bulk TCRbeta repertoires from 15 lung cancer patients, the study set lung tumor tissue side by side with matched distant non-tumor lung tissue.

Findings and caveats that apply to the study as a whole: Tumor tissue showed significantly greater TCR diversity (inverse Simpson) than normal lung tissue (431.37 vs 166.20, P = 0.0075, Mann-Whitney U test). Peripheral blood was not sequenced, so blood TCRbeta repertoires in these lung cancer patients were not examined. Only about 15 patients were in the cohort, and the authors stated that larger samples and more detailed clinical data are needed. The top 100 clones made up a significantly larger cumulative share of the repertoire in normal lung than in tumor tissue. Neither the sequencing platform nor unique molecular identifiers are mentioned in the methods. TCR diversity was significantly higher in younger patients, and higher tumor TCR diversity was associated with shorter overall and disease-free survival.

From its cysteine to its phenylalanine, the CDR3 spans 14 amino acids. Only the CDR3 part of the read is kept: 42 bases, read in frame from the first base. According to the germline V gene, CDR1 reads SGHDN and CDR2 reads FVKESK. This receptor was obtained from a man aged 65-85 years with non-small cell lung cancer. The sequenced material came from distant non-tumor lung tissue. This receptor chain uses TRBV14 and TRBJ2-7; TRBD1 matches 8 bases in the middle. The bases read TGTGCCAGCAGCCCCGGGACAGGACTATACGTGCAGTACTTC. It encodes CASSPGTGLYVQYF. The variable domain in full, with residues beyond the CDR3 obtained from the reference TRBV14 and TRBJ2-7 genes, is EAGVTQFPSHSVIEKGQTVTLRCDPISGHDNLYWYRRVMGKEIKFLLHFVKESKQDESGMPNNRFLAERTGGTYSTLKVQPAELEDSGVYFCASSPGTGLYVQYFGPGTRLTVT.